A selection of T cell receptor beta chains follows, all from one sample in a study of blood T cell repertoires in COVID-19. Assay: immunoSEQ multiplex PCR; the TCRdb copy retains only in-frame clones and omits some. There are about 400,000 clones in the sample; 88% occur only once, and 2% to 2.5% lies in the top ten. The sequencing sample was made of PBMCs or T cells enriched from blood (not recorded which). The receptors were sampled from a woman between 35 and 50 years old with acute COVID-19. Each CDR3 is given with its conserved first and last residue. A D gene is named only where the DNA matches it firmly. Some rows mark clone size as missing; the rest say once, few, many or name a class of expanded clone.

DNA: TGCGCCAGCAGCCTATCCGGGACTGCGACCTACGAGCAGTACTTC
CDR3: CASSLSGTATYEQYF
length: 15
J: TRBJ2-7
size: NA
V: TRBV4-1
D: NA

DNA: TGCGCCAGCAGCTCCGGGGACAGGGAGTTTTACGAGCAGTACTTC
CDR3: CASSSGDREFYEQYF
length: 15
J: TRBJ2-7
size: NA
V: TRBV5-1
D: TRBD1

DNA: TGTGCCTGGAGGATCCGGACAGAAGGGGACGAGCAGTACTTC
CDR3: CAWRIRTEGDEQYF
length: 14
J: TRBJ2-7
size: NA
V: TRBV30
D: NA

DNA: TGTGCCCGGGTTGGTGGGGCCAACGTCCTGACTTTC
CDR3: CARVGGANVLTF
length: 12
J: TRBJ2-6
size: NA
V: TRBV30
D: NA

DNA: TGTGCCACCAGTGAAGGGGCCCTGGGTACGCAGTATTTT
CDR3: CATSEGALGTQYF
length: 13
J: TRBJ2-3
size: NA
V: TRBV24-1
D: NA

DNA: TGTGCCAGCAGCTTGGCACAGTCCAATCAGCCCCAGCATTTT
CDR3: CASSLAQSNQPQHF
length: 14
J: TRBJ1-5
size: few
V: TRBV5-4
D: NA

DNA: TGTGCCAGCACGGAGAGCTCCTATAATTCACCCCTCCACTTT
CDR3: CASTESSYNSPLHF
length: 14
J: TRBJ1-6
size: NA
V: TRBV3-1/TRBV3-2
D: NA

DNA: TGTGCCAGCAGGGCGTACCAGACAGGCCCGAACACTGAAGCTTTCTTT
CDR3: CASRAYQTGPNTEAFF
length: 16
J: TRBJ1-1
size: NA
V: TRBV2
D: NA

DNA: TGTGCCAGCACTACCCTAGACCCCTACGTGGAGCAGTACTTC
CDR3: CASTTLDPYVEQYF
length: 14
J: TRBJ2-7
size: NA
V: TRBV6-5
D: NA

DNA: TGTGCCAGCAGTTACTATAGGACATTAGCCTACGAGCAGTACTTC
CDR3: CASSYYRTLAYEQYF
length: 15
J: TRBJ2-7
size: NA
V: TRBV6-5
D: NA

DNA: TGTGCCAGCAGTGCCTATCCTCCGGGGGACCTCCGAGAGACCCAGTACTTC
CDR3: CASSAYPPGDLRETQYF
length: 17
J: TRBJ2-5
size: NA
V: TRBV6-1
D: NA

DNA: TGTGCCAGCAGCCAATATTCAATGACAGAATTCTATGGCTACACCTTC
CDR3: CASSQYSMTEFYGYTF
length: 16
J: TRBJ1-2
size: NA
V: TRBV7-8
D: NA

DNA: TGCGCCAGCAGCTTCGGGGACAGGGAAGATGGCTACACCTTC
CDR3: CASSFGDREDGYTF
length: 14
J: TRBJ1-2
size: NA
V: TRBV5-1
D: TRBD1

DNA: TGTGCCAGCAGCCAAGGAACAGGGGGGCCCCAGCATTTT
CDR3: CASSQGTGGPQHF
length: 13
J: TRBJ1-5
size: NA
V: TRBV3-1/TRBV3-2
D: TRBD1

DNA: TGTGCCAGCAGCTCGTCTTCAGGGGGTGCTGAGAAACTGTTTTTT
CDR3: CASSSSSGGAEKLFF
length: 15
J: TRBJ1-4
size: NA
V: TRBV7-8
D: TRBD1

DNA: TGTGCCAGTAGCACGGGGGGGTCTAGAGGGGAGCTGTTTTTT
CDR3: CASSTGGSRGELFF
length: 14
J: TRBJ2-2
size: NA
V: TRBV19
D: TRBD2

DNA: TGTGCCAGCAGCCCAGGAAGTTCAGATACGCAGTATTTT
CDR3: CASSPGSSDTQYF
length: 13
J: TRBJ2-3
size: NA
V: TRBV5-4
D: NA

DNA: TGTGCCAGTGGTAACAGTCGAGCGGGGGGTCAAGAGACCCAGTACTTC
CDR3: CASGNSRAGGQETQYF
length: 16
J: TRBJ2-5
size: NA
V: TRBV19
D: TRBD2

DNA: TGCAGTGCTAGTCAGGGACAGGGCTTGGCAGATACGCAGTATTTT
CDR3: CSASQGQGLADTQYF
length: 15
J: TRBJ2-3
size: NA
V: TRBV20-1
D: TRBD1

DNA: TGTGCCAGCAGCAAGTGGGGGGGAGATGAGCAGTTCTTC
CDR3: CASSKWGGDEQFF
length: 13
J: TRBJ2-1
size: NA
V: TRBV13
D: TRBD2

DNA: TGTGCCAGCAGCTTAGGGGGCCCTGAAGCTTTCTTT
CDR3: CASSLGGPEAFF
length: 12
J: TRBJ1-1
size: NA
V: TRBV7-9
D: NA

DNA: TGTGCCAGCAGCTTAGGAGGACTTAGCTCTTTTACCCAGTACTTC
CDR3: CASSLGGLSSFTQYF
length: 15
J: TRBJ2-5
size: NA
V: TRBV7-9
D: NA

DNA: TGTGCCTGGGGACAGGGGACAACTGAAGCTTTCTTT
CDR3: CAWGQGTTEAFF
length: 12
J: TRBJ1-1
size: NA
V: TRBV30
D: TRBD1

DNA: TGTGCCAGCAGTAACCCGGGATCCAGCGAGCAGTACTTC
CDR3: CASSNPGSSEQYF
length: 13
J: TRBJ2-7
size: NA
V: TRBV6-5
D: NA

DNA: TGTGCCAGCAGTGAGGCTGGCTACAATGAGCAGTTCTTC
CDR3: CASSEAGYNEQFF
length: 13
J: TRBJ2-1
size: NA
V: TRBV2
D: NA

DNA: TGTGCCAGCAGCCGTCCTCCGGGACTACACCGCAATGAGCAGTTCTTC
CDR3: CASSRPPGLHRNEQFF
length: 16
J: TRBJ2-1
size: NA
V: TRBV3-1/TRBV3-2
D: TRBD2

DNA: TGTGCCAGCAGCCCGACGCCGGGTATCTCCTATAATTCACCCCTCCACTTT
CDR3: CASSPTPGISYNSPLHF
length: 17
J: TRBJ1-6
size: NA
V: TRBV4-2
D: NA

DNA: TGCGCCAGCAGCTTGGGCGGACAGGGTTGGAACTATGGCTACACCTTC
CDR3: CASSLGGQGWNYGYTF
length: 16
J: TRBJ1-2
size: NA
V: TRBV5-1
D: TRBD1

DNA: TGCGCCAGCAGCCAAGAGGACAGGGATGGGACAGATACGCAGTATTTT
CDR3: CASSQEDRDGTDTQYF
length: 16
J: TRBJ2-3
size: NA
V: TRBV4-1
D: TRBD1

DNA: TGTGCCACCAGCAGAGCAGGGGACACTGAAGCTTTCTTT
CDR3: CATSRAGDTEAFF
length: 13
J: TRBJ1-1
size: NA
V: TRBV15
D: NA

DNA: TGTGCCAGCAGTACCCGACAGGGCCAAGTGGATGGCTACACCTTC
CDR3: CASSTRQGQVDGYTF
length: 15
J: TRBJ1-2
size: NA
V: TRBV6-5
D: TRBD1

DNA: TGTGCCAGCAGTGAATACACAGGGGTGAGGGACACCGGGGAGCTGTTTTTT
CDR3: CASSEYTGVRDTGELFF
length: 17
J: TRBJ2-2
size: NA
V: TRBV25-1
D: TRBD1